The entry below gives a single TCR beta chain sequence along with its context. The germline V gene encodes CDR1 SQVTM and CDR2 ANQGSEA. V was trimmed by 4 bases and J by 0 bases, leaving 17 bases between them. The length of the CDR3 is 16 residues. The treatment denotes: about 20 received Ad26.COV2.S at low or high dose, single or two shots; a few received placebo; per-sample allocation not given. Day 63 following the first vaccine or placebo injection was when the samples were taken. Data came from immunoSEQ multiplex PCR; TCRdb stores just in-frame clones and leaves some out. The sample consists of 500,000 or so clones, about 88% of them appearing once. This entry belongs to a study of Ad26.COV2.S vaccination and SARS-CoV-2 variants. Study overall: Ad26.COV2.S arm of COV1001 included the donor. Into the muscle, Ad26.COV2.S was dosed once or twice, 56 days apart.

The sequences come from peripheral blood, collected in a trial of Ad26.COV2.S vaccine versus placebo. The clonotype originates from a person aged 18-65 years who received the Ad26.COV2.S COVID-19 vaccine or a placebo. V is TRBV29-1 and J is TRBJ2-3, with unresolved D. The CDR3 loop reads CSVVGVAGSSTDTQYF. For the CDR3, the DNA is TGCAGCGTTGTTGGGGTAGCCGGCTCAAGCACAGATACGCAGTATTTT.